The 17 T cell receptor beta chains reported below all come from one sample, sequenced in a study of radiation and T cells in renal cell carcinoma (dated by TCRdb to about 2020). The library was obtained by the immunoSEQ multiplex PCR assay. Sourced from immuneACCESS, this table was stored by TCRdb with only in-frame sequences that have V and J called. A share of the clones is absent; for the studies checked, an unresolved V gene accounts for under half, and the remainder has no known explanation. The sample yields roughly 12,000 clones; roughly 34% were counted once. The ten largest clones take up approximately 15% of the sample. The time point label on this specimen signifies: tumor resected at nephrectomy. The treatment or condition label of this sample denotes: 15 Gy SBRT to primary tumor, nephrectomy 4 weeks later. The sample consisted of tumor tissue, taken from a patient whose treatment included radiotherapy and nephrectomy. The receptor source for this set is a man between 60 and 70 years old with renal cell carcinoma.

The chain couples TRBV5-4 to TRBJ2-5; possible D gene TRBD2, 6 bases. V gave up 4 bases and J gave up 2 bases, with 12 bases separating them. This CDR3 comprises 14 residues. Looked up from germline, CDR1 is SGHNT and CDR2 is YYREEE (reference sequence). The CDR3 bases are TGTGCCAGCAGCCCTCGCGGGGAGCAAGAGACCCAGTACTTC. This encodes CASSPRGEQETQYF.

This chain joins TRBV7-8 and TRBJ2-5; 10 nucleotides align to TRBD2. The junction had 7 bases not matched to a gene; V was cut back by 4 bases and J by 5 bases. This CDR3 has 15 residues. Germline assignment: CDR1 SGHVS and CDR2 FQNEAQ. The CDR3 sequence is CASSSGAGGLETQYF. CDR3 DNA: TGTGCCAGCAGCTCCGGAGCGGGGGGGCTCGAGACCCAGTACTTC.

The rearrangement uses TRBV5-1 and TRBJ2-3; maybe TRBD2 (7 bases). V lost 0 bases, J lost 0 bases, and 11 bases lay in between. The CDR3 extends over 16 amino acids. The germline gives CDR1 SGHRS, CDR2 YFSETQ. As DNA, the CDR3 is TGCGCCAGCAGCTTGGTACGGGGGGCAAGCACAGATACGCAGTATTTT. As protein: CASSLVRGASTDTQYF. Full variable domain (rest looked up from reference TRBV5-1 and TRBJ2-3): KAGVTQTPRYLIKTRGQQVTLSCSPISGHRSVSWYQQTPGQGLQFLFEYFSETQRNKGNFPGRFSGRQFSNSRSEMNVSTLELGDSALYLCASSLVRGASTDTQYFGPGTRLTVL.

This chain connects TRBV6-1 to TRBJ1-1; no firm D call. Germline values: CDR1 MNHNS, CDR2 SASEGT. V was clipped by 3 bases and J by 11 bases, with 16 bases between them. The CDR3 totals 13 residues. CDR3 in amino acids: CASSDRRSLQAFF. DNA for the CDR3: TGTGCCAGCAGTGACAGGAGAAGTTTACAGGCTTTCTTT.

The chain joins TRBV2 to TRBJ2-3; 7 nucleotides align to TRBD2. CDR3 length equals 16 residues. Germline V gives CDR1 SNHLY, CDR2 FYNNEI. V trimming: 2 bases; J trimming: 6 bases; junction bases outside the gene matches: 11. The CDR3 DNA sequence: TGTGCCAGCAGTGAACCGGGACTACCCGACGAGGATACGCAGTATTTT. Protein product: CASSEPGLPDEDTQYF.

The V gene is TRBV6-1, the J gene TRBJ2-5; tentatively, D is TRBD1 (6 bases). The CDR3 is 14 residues long. Looked up from germline, CDR1 is MNHNS and CDR2 is SASEGT. V lost 2 bases to trimming and J lost 0 bases, with 7 bases between them. CDR3 protein: CASSEQGYQETQYF. The CDR3 nucleotides read TGTGCCAGCAGTGAACAGGGGTACCAAGAGACCCAGTACTTC.

The chain recombines TRBV4-3 with TRBJ2-7, with 7 bases fitting TRBD1. The V and J ends lost 5 bases and 5 bases, in that order; junction bases with no gene match: 9. The germline V gene encodes CDR1 LGHNA and CDR2 YSLEER. CDR3 size: 14 residues. The CDR3 sequence is CASSSQQGSHEQYF. In DNA form, the CDR3 reads TGCGCCAGCAGCTCCCAACAGGGGTCCCACGAGCAGTACTTC.

The chain couples TRBV9 to TRBJ1-5, with 7 positions matching TRBD1. The CDR3 consists of 15 residues. Germline CDR1 reads SGDLS; CDR2 reads YYNGEE. V lost 0 bases and J lost 3; bases outside the gene matches: 3. CDR3 DNA: TGTGCCAGCAGCGTAGGAAGGGGGCCCAATCAGCCCCAGCATTTT. It yields the protein CASSVGRGPNQPQHF.

Only a few counts were recorded for this clone. V usage is TRBV7-9 and J usage is TRBJ1-4; D not certain. CDR3 length equals 14 residues. CDR1 and CDR2 (germline): SEHNR, FQNEAQ (reference sequence). V lost 0 bases, J lost 4 bases, and 6 bases lay in between. The DNA for the CDR3 is TGTGCCAGCAGCTTAGCGCAGAATAATGAAAAACTGTTTTTT. This codes for CASSLAQNNEKLFF.

The genes are TRBV7-8 and TRBJ1-1; 8 positions match TRBD1. Germline V gene data show CDR1 as SGHVS and CDR2 as FQNEAQ. The J segment lost 5 bases and the V segment lost 6 bases, leaving 11 bases of the junction unmatched. The CDR3 is 15 residues long. CDR3 coding DNA: TGTGCCAGCAGTTGGACGACAGGGGTAGAAACTGAAGCTTTCTTT. Translation gives CASSWTTGVETEAFF. Combining the CDR3 with reference TRBV7-8 and TRBJ1-1 gives the whole variable domain GAGVSQSPRYKVAKRGQDVALRCDPISGHVSLFWYQQALGQGPEFLTYFQNEAQLDKSGLPSDRFFAERPEGSVSTLKIQRTQQEDSAVYLCASSWTTGVETEAFFGQGTRLTVV.

The chain combines TRBV2 with TRBJ2-7; D is unresolved. The CDR3 runs to 15 residues. Germline V gives CDR1 SNHLY, CDR2 FYNNEI. Trimming shortened V by 4 bases and J by 0 bases, and 13 bases separated the two germline ends. The DNA for the CDR3 is TGTGCCAGCAGTGGGCCCACCGCTAGCTCCTACGAGCAGTACTTC. It codes for CASSGPTASSYEQYF.

This sequence joins TRBV6-5 and TRBJ2-1; possibly TRBD2 for D (6 bases). The CDR3 covers 14 residues. V was clipped by 2 bases and J by 2 bases, with 7 bases between them. The germline V gene encodes CDR1 MNHEY and CDR2 SVGAGI. The chain's CDR3 is CASSYRETYNEQFF. CDR3 bases: TGTGCCAGCAGTTACCGGGAGACCTACAATGAGCAGTTCTTC.

This clone was detected only a few times. V is TRBV29-1 and J is TRBJ2-1; D perhaps matches TRBD1 (7 bases). In germline, CDR1 is SQVTM, CDR2 ANQGSEA. This CDR3 contains 18 residues. Trimming took off 3 bases at V and 6 bases at J, with 27 bases between the two ends. This CDR3 is CSVEGFQGEVVRVNEQFF. The DNA for the CDR3 is TGCAGCGTTGAGGGGTTCCAGGGGGAGGTGGTGAGAGTCAATGAGCAGTTCTTC.

V is TRBV10-2 and J is TRBJ1-5; TRBD1 might be the D (5 bases). V shed 6 bases and J shed 4 bases, with 16 bases lying between them. CDR1 WSHSY and CDR2 SAAADI come from the germline V gene. The CDR3 is 15 amino acids. The CDR3 here is CASRPQGRINQPQHF. The CDR3 coding sequence is TGCGCCAGCAGACCCCAGGGAAGAATAAATCAGCCCCAGCATTTT.

The rearrangement uses TRBV14 and TRBJ2-7; TRBD2 matches 12 bases. V lost 5 bases, J lost 5 bases, and 7 bases stayed unmatched. Per germline, CDR1 SGHDN and CDR2 FVKESK. There are 15 residues in the CDR3. The CDR3 DNA reads as TGTGCCAGCAGCTCCGGACTAGCGGGGCCCCACGAGCAGTACTTC. Translation: CASSSGLAGPHEQYF.

This clone has only a few counts. This chain joins TRBV30 and TRBJ2-7; D gene ambiguous. The CDR3 length is 11 residues. V lost 2 bases and J lost 5, with 7 bases in between. Germline assignment: CDR1 GTSNPN and CDR2 SVGIG (reference sequence). In nucleotides, the CDR3 is TGTGCCTGGAGTCAAAGCCACGAGCAGTACGTC. It encodes CAWSQSHEQYV.

This sequence joins TRBV6-4 and TRBJ2-1; TRBD2 matches 12 bases. The CDR3 is 13 amino acids. Germline V lookup: CDR1 MRHNA, CDR2 SNTAGT. Losses at the gene ends were 6 bases for V and 13 bases for J; bases not matched to a gene: 7. The DNA of the CDR3 is TGTGCCAGCAGGGCGACTAGCGGGAGCGTACAGTTCTTC. This encodes CASRATSGSVQFF.